The TCR beta chain under discussion was sequenced for a study of early T cells in non-severe SARS-CoV-2 infection. Individual cDNA molecules carried attached unique molecular identifiers. Each CDR3 protein is one row after TCRdb ran MiXCR on the 5' RACE reads. The sample contains tens of thousands of distinct CDR3 sequences, approximately 10% of which appear only once. Per the germline V gene, CDR1 is DFQATT and CDR2 is SNEGSKA (reference sequence). Trimming cost V 4 bases and J 2 bases, with 18 bases left between them. The CDR3 is 15 amino acids. This TCR came from an adult who was a healthcare worker with PCR-confirmed SARS-CoV-2 infection or an uninfected control (not recorded which). The sequencing input was whole blood. This chain links TRBV20-1 with TRBJ2-7; TRBD1 might be the D (6 bases). This CDR3 reads CSATDRTRSTYEQYF. In DNA form, the CDR3 reads TGCAGTGCTACCGACAGGACGAGGAGTACCTACGAGCAGTACTTC.